This is a list of T cell receptor beta chains from one sample in a study of blood T cell repertoires in COVID-19. Only in-frame clones appear in the TCRdb table, and some are missing; sequencing was by immunoSEQ multiplex PCR. Here the sample spans about 190,000 clones, approximately 79% being singletons. Sequencing was carried out using peripheral blood. The receptors stem from a man in his forties or fifties who had recovered from COVID-19. CDR3s include the opening cysteine and the closing phenylalanine or tryptophan. A D gene is named only where the DNA matches it firmly. Some rows mark clone size as missing; the rest say once, few, many or name a class of expanded clone.

size | J | D | V | CDR3 | DNA
- | TRBJ1-4 | - | TRBV3-1/TRBV3-2 | CASSQGDTDNEKLFF | TGTGCCAGCAGCCAAGGGGACACTGATAATGAAAAACTGTTTTTT
- | TRBJ2-7 | TRBD1 | TRBV7-9 | CASSNPGTGAYEQYF | TGTGCCAGCAGCAACCCCGGGACAGGGGCCTACGAGCAGTACTTC
- | TRBJ1-5 | - | TRBV15 | CATSRDGTPAHQPQHF | TGTGCCACCAGCAGAGATGGGACACCAGCCCATCAGCCCCAGCATTTT
once | TRBJ2-1 | TRBD2 | TRBV5-1 | CASSSRTSEGEQFF | TGCGCCAGCAGCTCAAGGACTAGCGAGGGTGAGCAGTTCTTC
once | TRBJ2-2 | - | TRBV7-2 | CASSLVVGAGELFF | TGTGCCAGCAGCTTAGTCGTTGGAGCCGGGGAGCTGTTTTTT
- | TRBJ2-2 | TRBD2 | TRBV9 | CASSLSGRAAGELFF | TGTGCCAGCAGCCTTAGCGGGAGGGCCGCCGGGGAGCTGTTTTTT
- | TRBJ2-2 | - | TRBV25-1 | CASSESLGVAGELFF | TGTGCCAGCAGTGAATCCCTCGGGGTAGCCGGGGAGCTGTTTTTT
- | TRBJ2-3 | - | TRBV6-6 | CASSPRGKVTDTQYF | TGTGCCAGCAGCCCTCGAGGGAAGGTCACAGATACGCAGTATTTT
- | TRBJ2-7 | - | TRBV5-6 | CASSLVSGTYEQYF | TGTGCCAGCAGCTTGGTGTCAGGGACCTACGAGCAGTACTTC
- | TRBJ2-7 | TRBD2 | TRBV5-5 | CASSAKAGVAYEQYF | TGTGCCAGCAGCGCTAAAGCGGGAGTGGCGTACGAGCAGTACTTC
- | TRBJ2-7 | TRBD2 | TRBV14 | CASSPSTRASGISYEQYF | TGTGCCAGCAGCCCTTCCACCCGGGCTAGCGGGATATCCTACGAGCAGTACTTC
- | TRBJ2-4 | - | TRBV2 | CASSSPRGGAKNIQYF | TGTGCCAGCAGTAGCCCTCGTGGGGGGGCCAAAAACATTCAGTACTTC
few | TRBJ2-2 | - | TRBV7-3 | CASSLTSGLNTGELFF | TGTGCCAGCAGCTTAACTAGCGGTCTAAACACCGGGGAGCTGTTTTTT
- | TRBJ2-7 | TRBD1 | TRBV24-1 | CATSDATTGTGGGYEQYF | TGTGCCACCAGTGATGCAACTACCGGGACAGGGGGCGGCTACGAGCAGTACTTC
once | TRBJ2-1 | TRBD2 | TRBV11-3 | CASSLGTSGGPHNEQFF | TGTGCCAGCAGCTTAGGGACTAGCGGAGGACCCCACAATGAGCAGTTCTTC
many | TRBJ2-7 | TRBD2 | TRBV7-2 | CASSYTSGNYYEQYF | TGTGCCAGCAGCTACACCAGCGGGAACTACTACGAGCAGTACTTC
- | TRBJ1-1 | - | TRBV11-2 | CASSLAGAWGNTEAFF | TGTGCCAGCAGCTTAGCAGGGGCGTGGGGTAACACTGAAGCTTTCTTT
- | TRBJ1-5 | - | TRBV6-1 | CASSEAAGRQPQHF | TGTGCCAGCAGTGAAGCCGCAGGGCGCCAGCCCCAGCATTTT
once | TRBJ1-2 | - | TRBV28 | CASSRSLIGYTF | TGTGCCAGCAGTCGTTCCCTTATTGGCTACACCTTC
- | TRBJ1-1 | TRBD1 | TRBV29-1 | CSADLTGSTEAFF | TGCAGCGCCGACTTGACAGGGAGCACTGAAGCTTTCTTT
few | TRBJ1-1 | - | TRBV7-2 | CASSPSGRYTEAFF | TGTGCCAGCAGCCCATCAGGGCGGTACACTGAAGCTTTCTTT
- | TRBJ2-3 | - | TRBV20-1 | CSASFRGARDTQYF | TGCAGTGCTAGTTTTCGGGGGGCAAGGGATACGCAGTATTTT
- | TRBJ2-3 | TRBD2 | TRBV18 | CASSPPLTSGDPDTQYF | TGTGCCAGCTCACCACCGTTAACTAGCGGGGACCCGGATACGCAGTATTTT
once | TRBJ2-7 | TRBD1 | TRBV18 | CASSSGQGAYEQYF | TGTGCCAGCTCATCGGGACAGGGGGCCTACGAGCAGTACTTC
- | TRBJ2-5 | TRBD2 | TRBV4-3 | CASSQVGDYGTQYF | TGCGCCAGCAGCCAAGTCGGGGACTACGGGACCCAGTACTTC
- | TRBJ2-7 | - | TRBV3-1/TRBV3-2 | CASSHLSSYEQYF | TGTGCCAGCAGCCACCTTAGCTCCTACGAGCAGTACTTC
few | TRBJ2-7 | TRBD1 | TRBV3-1/TRBV3-2 | CASSGGQGSYEQYF | TGTGCCAGCAGCGGGGGACAGGGGTCCTACGAGCAGTACTTC
- | TRBJ2-3 | TRBD2 | TRBV25-1 | CASSEYQREVTDTQYF | TGTGCCAGCAGTGAATATCAGCGGGAGGTAACAGATACGCAGTATTTT
- | TRBJ1-6 | - | TRBV15 | CATSRDFAGASPLHF | TGTGCCACCAGCAGAGATTTCGCAGGGGCTTCACCCCTCCACTTT
- | TRBJ2-1 | TRBD2 | TRBV12-5 | CATTSASGSWNEQFF | TGTGCGACGACTTCGGCTAGCGGGAGTTGGAATGAGCAGTTCTTC
many | TRBJ2-7 | - | TRBV11-2 | CASSLRADYYEQYF | TGTGCCAGCAGCTTAAGAGCGGATTACTACGAGCAGTACTTC
- | TRBJ2-3 | - | TRBV4-1 | CASSPSGSGLPDTQYF | TGCGCCAGCAGCCCCAGTGGCTCAGGGCTTCCAGATACGCAGTATTTT
- | TRBJ2-1 | - | TRBV4-3 | CASSHETGNEQFF | TGCGCCAGCAGCCATGAGACAGGTAATGAGCAGTTCTTC
- | TRBJ1-1 | - | TRBV7-9 | CASSSTVNTEAFF | TGTGCCAGCAGCTCGACAGTGAACACTGAAGCTTTCTTT
- | TRBJ1-4 | TRBD1 | TRBV5-1 | CASSLGQGATNEKLFF | TGCGCCAGCAGCCTGGGACAGGGGGCAACTAATGAAAAACTGTTTTTT
- | TRBJ1-1 | - | TRBV19 | CASSTGTPNTEAFF | TGTGCCAGTAGTACCGGGACACCGAACACTGAAGCTTTCTTT
many | TRBJ1-2 | - | TRBV12-5 | CASCDDKTGLNYGYTF | TGTGCTAGTTGCGACGATAAGACGGGACTAAACTATGGCTACACCTTC
- | TRBJ2-1 | - | TRBV3-1/TRBV3-2 | CASSQGLGGEQFF | TGTGCCAGCAGCCAAGGACTAGGTGGTGAGCAGTTCTTC
- | TRBJ1-2 | - | TRBV5-6 | CASSLVGANYGYTF | TGTGCCAGCAGCTTGGTTGGGGCAAACTATGGCTACACCTTC
- | TRBJ1-1 | - | TRBV9 | CASRSGTLNTEAFF | TGTGCCAGCAGATCAGGGACACTGAACACTGAAGCTTTCTTT
few | TRBJ1-3 | TRBD1 | TRBV28 | CASYQGASGNTIYF | TGTGCCAGCTATCAGGGGGCCTCTGGAAACACCATATATTTT